Each of the 8 T cell receptor beta chains below was sequenced from the same sample in a study of PD-1 blockade in classical Hodgkin lymphoma. Measured with immunoSEQ multiplex PCR; TCRdb has only the in-frame clones, and not every one. Of about 40,000 clones listed, over 80% are singletons. Relapse was seen in all patients after autologous stem cell transplantation, and brentuximab vedotin exposure was variable. This specimen consisted of peripheral blood mononuclear cells (PBMCs), obtained at baseline. The origin of the receptors is a human donor with classical Hodgkin lymphoma.

V gene TRBV5-8 combines with J gene TRBJ1-2; unclear D gene. Between the trimmed V and J ends, which lost 4 bases and 0 bases, there was a span of 4 bases. The CDR3 covers 12 residues. Germline V gene sequence: CDR1 SGHTS, CDR2 YDEGEE. The CDR3 DNA follows: TGTGCCAGCAGCCCGGCTAACTATGGCTACACCTTC. Residues: CASSPANYGYTF.

The J gene is TRBJ2-7, the V gene TRBV13, with no clear D. Germline assignment: CDR1 PRHDT and CDR2 FYEKMQ (reference sequence). V was cut by 1 base and J by 2 bases, with 12 bases left in between. CDR3 length: 15 amino acids. CDR3 DNA sequence: TGTGCCAGCAGCTTAGAGGGATCGGTCCCCTACGAGCAGTACTTC. Amino acids: CASSLEGSVPYEQYF.

The chain couples TRBV6-1 to TRBJ1-1, with D tentatively TRBD1 (6 bases). Per the germline V gene, CDR1 is MNHNS and CDR2 is SASEGT. V was shortened by 8 bases and J by 1 base, with 8 bases between the two germline ends. The CDR3 spans 12 residues. In DNA form, the CDR3 reads TGTGCCAGCGTGGACAGGAACACTGAAGCTTTCTTT. Protein sequence: CASVDRNTEAFF.

About this clone: The germline gene is not matched at one end of the junction; a read error may be the cause. J is TRBJ2-2 and V is TRBV27; TRBD1 matches 10 bases. The germline CDR1 and CDR2 sequences are MNHEY and SMNVEV (reference sequence). This CDR3 spans 18 amino acids. Here the CDR3 DNA reads TGTGCCGGCAGTAAGCTCGGGACAGGGGCGTTGAACACCGGGGAGCTGTTTTTT. It codes for CAGSKLGTGALNTGELFF.

The chain links TRBV27 to TRBJ2-2, with D hard to call. This CDR3 region has 15 residues. V shed 4 bases and J shed 0 bases, with 9 bases lying between them. Germline CDR1 is MNHEY and CDR2 is SMNVEV (reference sequence). CDR3 sequence: CASSYGSSNTGELFF. In nucleotides, the CDR3 is TGTGCCAGCAGTTACGGATCCTCGAACACCGGGGAGCTGTTTTTT.

V is TRBV7-9 and J is TRBJ1-4; 8 bases are a match to TRBD1. In germline, CDR1 is SEHNR, CDR2 FQNEAQ (reference sequence). Germline trimming cut 4 bases from V and 5 bases from J; bases unmatched to any gene: 3. The CDR3 totals 14 residues. The CDR3 loop reads CASSSRQGNEKLFF. The CDR3 coding sequence is TGTGCCAGCAGCTCGAGACAGGGGAATGAAAAACTGTTTTTT. Using reference TRBV7-9 and TRBJ1-4 for the parts outside the CDR3, the full variable domain is DTGVSQNPRHKITKRGQNVTFRCDPISEHNRLYWYRQTLGQGPEFLTYFQNEAQLEKSRLLSDRFSAERPKGSFSTLEIQRTEQGDSAMYLCASSSRQGNEKLFFGSGTQLSVL.

The chain links TRBV6-5 to TRBJ1-2; D is possibly TRBD1 (5 bases). The CDR3 is 11 amino acids. Germline values: CDR1 MNHEY, CDR2 SVGAGI. Trimming cost V 2 bases and J 7 bases, with 5 bases left between them. CDR3 region: CASSYRGGYTF. The CDR3 coding sequence is TGTGCCAGCAGTTACAGGGGTGGCTACACCTTC.

The chain joins TRBV9 to TRBJ2-7; 10 bases agree with TRBD2. From germline, CDR1 is SGDLS and CDR2 YYNGEE. The CDR3 runs 16 residues. The J segment lost 3 bases and the V segment lost 4 bases, leaving 10 bases of the junction unmatched. CDR3 in amino acids: CASSTSGLAGVYEQYF. The DNA of the CDR3 is TGTGCCAGCAGCACAAGTGGTCTAGCGGGGGTCTACGAGCAGTACTTC.